In its sample, the clone carrying this T cell receptor beta chain was seen a few times. No cell sorting was done before RNA was extracted from the tissue. This non-tumor lung sample came from over 3 cm beyond the tumor edge. This entry belongs to a study of tumor and adjacent non-tumor tissue in lung cancer. Germline CDR1 reads MNHNS; CDR2 reads SASEGT. V lost 8 bases to trimming and J lost 0 bases, with 6 bases between them. The CDR3 has 12 amino acids. Three rounds of nested PCR, following a modified ARM-PCR protocol, produced the TCRbeta library. In TCRdb, the multiplex PCR reads were re-called with MiXCR into one record per CDR3 protein. The table lists roughly 90,000 distinct CDR3 sequences, 75% to 85% of them singletons.

The sequence was obtained from a woman between 50 and 59 years old with non-small cell lung cancer. J is TRBJ2-3 and V is TRBV6-1; D may be TRBD2 (5 bases). Input material: distant non-tumor lung tissue. The CDR3 bases are TGTGCCAGCGCGGGTAGCACAGATACGCAGTATTTT. This encodes CASAGSTDTQYF.